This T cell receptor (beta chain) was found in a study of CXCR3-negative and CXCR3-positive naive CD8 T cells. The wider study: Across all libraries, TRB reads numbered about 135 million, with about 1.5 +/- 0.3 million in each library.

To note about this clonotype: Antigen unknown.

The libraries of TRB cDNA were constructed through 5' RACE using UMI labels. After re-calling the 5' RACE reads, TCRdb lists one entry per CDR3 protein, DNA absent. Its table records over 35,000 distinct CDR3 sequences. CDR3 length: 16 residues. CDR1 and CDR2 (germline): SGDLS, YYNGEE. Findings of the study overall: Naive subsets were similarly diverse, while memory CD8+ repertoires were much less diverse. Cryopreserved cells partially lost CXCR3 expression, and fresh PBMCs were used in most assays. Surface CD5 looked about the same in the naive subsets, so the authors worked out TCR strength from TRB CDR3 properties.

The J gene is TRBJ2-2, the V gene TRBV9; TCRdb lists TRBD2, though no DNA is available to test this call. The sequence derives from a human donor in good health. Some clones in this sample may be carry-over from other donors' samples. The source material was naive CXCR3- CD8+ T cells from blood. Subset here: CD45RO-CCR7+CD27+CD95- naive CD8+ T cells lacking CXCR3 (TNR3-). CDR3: CASTTEEGREAGELFF.